The clone carrying this T cell receptor (beta chain) was counted only a few times. The antigen remains undetermined. Libraries were prepared by immunoSEQ multiplex PCR; TCRdb keeps only in-frame clonotypes and omits some of them. Of over 150,000 clones in the sample, 85% were seen once. This sample is part of a study of cytomegalovirus exposure and HLA in healthy donors. General observations from the study: The study flagged some 170 TCR beta chains as cytomegalovirus-associated.

Germline CDR1 is SEHNR and CDR2 is FQNEAQ (reference sequence). The V and J ends lost 3 bases and 8 bases, in that order; junction bases with no gene match: 7. The CDR3 is 15 residues long. The chain carries TRBV7-9 and TRBJ2-1; the match to TRBD2 covers 10 bases. This sequence was found in a man aged 18 to 29 in good health and CMV-seropositive. The specimen was PBMCs. DNA for the CDR3: TGTGCCAGCAGCTTGCTAGCGGGAGAAGTCCATGAGCAGTTCTTC. Translated: CASSLLAGEVHEQFF.